Each of the 11 T cell receptor beta chains below was sequenced from the same sample in a study of cytomegalovirus exposure and HLA in healthy donors. The PCR was carried out with 60 Vbeta primers and 13 Jbeta primers. TCRdb keeps only in-frame clones here, not all; method: immunoSEQ multiplex PCR. The sample carries 150,000 or so clones, roughly 70% recorded once. The sample taken for sequencing was PBMCs. These receptors came from a woman aged 60 to 75 in good health and CMV-seropositive.

The chain is built from TRBV28 and TRBJ2-2, with 10 positions matching TRBD2. Germline CDR1 reads MDHEN; CDR2 reads SYDVKM. CDR3 size: 16 residues. J gave up 1 base and V 7 bases, and 6 bases lay outside the gene matches. In DNA form, the CDR3 reads TGTGCCAGCACACTAGCGGGGTACATGAACACCGGGGAGCTGTTTTTT. Translating gives CASTLAGYMNTGELFF.

The chain joins TRBV28 to TRBJ1-5, with 8 bases lining up with TRBD1. The V and J ends lost 3 bases and 2 bases, in that order; junction bases with no gene match: 3. This CDR3 spans 15 amino acids. In germline, CDR1 is MDHEN, CDR2 SYDVKM. The CDR3 nucleotides are TGTGCCAGCAGTTTCATGACAGGGGGCAATCAGCCCCAGCATTTT. It is translated as CASSFMTGGNQPQHF. Drawing the rest from reference TRBV28 and TRBJ1-5, the complete variable domain is DVKVTQSSRYLVKRTGEKVFLECVQDMDHENMFWYRQDPGLGLRLIYFSYDVKMKEKGDIPEGYSVSREKKERFSLILESASTNQTSMYLCASSFMTGGNQPQHFGDGTRLSIL.

The chain uses TRBV27 and TRBJ1-3; D perhaps matches TRBD1 (6 bases). The CDR3 spans 15 residues. V dropped 3 bases and J dropped 4 bases, with 13 bases sitting between them. CDR1 and CDR2 (germline): MNHEY, SMNVEV (reference sequence). CDR3 region: CASSFRGAGGNTIYF. DNA for the CDR3: TGTGCCAGCAGTTTCAGGGGCGCGGGCGGAAACACCATATATTTT.

The chain carries TRBV5-1 and TRBJ1-1, with D possibly matching TRBD1 (6 bases). Germline V gene data show CDR1 as SGHRS and CDR2 as YFSETQ. The CDR3 covers 15 residues. The V end was cut by 4 bases, the J end by 7 bases, with 20 bases between. CDR3 region: CASSPGDVWWNEAFF. For the CDR3, the DNA is TGCGCCAGCAGCCCAGGGGACGTGTGGTGGAATGAAGCTTTCTTT.

This chain uses TRBV5-1 with TRBJ2-7; 7 positions agree with TRBD1. This CDR3 region has 14 residues. Trimming removed 3 bases from V and 7 bases from J; junction bases left unmatched: 10. Looked up from germline, CDR1 is SGHRS and CDR2 is YFSETQ. Here the CDR3 reads CASSYGQVPGEQYF. DNA of the CDR3: TGCGCCAGCAGCTATGGACAGGTACCTGGGGAGCAGTACTTC.

The V call is TRBV25-1, the J call TRBJ2-2, with 7 bases matching TRBD2. V lost 1 base and J lost 7; bases outside the gene matches: 3. From germline, CDR1 is MGHDK and CDR2 SYGVNS. The CDR3 covers 14 residues. The CDR3 region has the DNA TGTGCCAGCAGTGAATCCGGGGGGATCGGGGAGCTGTTTTTT. Its translation is CASSESGGIGELFF.

The V and J genes are TRBV27 and TRBJ2-3; D ambiguous. Trimming stripped 6 bases from V and 4 bases from J, with 11 bases between. The germline CDR1 and CDR2 sequences are MNHEY and SMNVEV (reference sequence). This CDR3 has 13 residues. The CDR3 protein is CASSLRRSDTQYF. For the CDR3, the DNA is TGTGCCAGCAGCCTCAGGCGATCAGATACGCAGTATTTT.

This clone has more than one count but fewer than ten. The gene calls are TRBV7-9 and TRBJ1-1; tentatively, D is TRBD1 (6 bases). CDR3 length: 13 residues. Germline CDR1 SEHNR, CDR2 FQNEAQ (reference sequence). V was trimmed by 1 base and J by 4 bases, leaving 7 bases between them. The CDR3 region is CASSLEDSTEAFF. The CDR3 DNA follows: TGTGCCAGCAGCTTAGAGGACAGCACTGAAGCTTTCTTT.

The chain links TRBV28 to TRBJ2-6; 7 positions match TRBD1. CDR1 MDHEN and CDR2 SYDVKM come from the germline V gene. There are 15 residues in the CDR3. The trim removed 5 bases at V and 4 bases at J, leaving 5 bases unmatched. CDR3 in DNA: TGTGCCAGCAGTCACAGGGGACCCGGGGCCAACGTCCTGACTTTC. Protein: CASSHRGPGANVLTF.

The rearrangement uses TRBV9 and TRBJ1-2, with TRBD1 identical over 8 bases. CDR1 SGDLS and CDR2 YYNGEE come from the germline V gene. The V segment lost 2 bases and the J segment 4 bases; nucleotides outside the gene matches: 1. This CDR3 has 13 residues. As DNA, the CDR3 is TGTGCCAGCAGCGTGGGGACAGGCTATGGCTACACCTTC. It encodes CASSVGTGYGYTF.

This chain joins TRBV13 and TRBJ1-1, with 11 bases matching TRBD1. The germline V gene has CDR1 PRHDT and CDR2 FYEKMQ (reference sequence). The CDR3 extends over 17 amino acids. V shed 6 bases and J 0 bases; nucleotides not matched to a gene: 9. For the CDR3, the DNA is TGTGCCAGCAGAGCGGACAGGGGGCGGTGGGTGAACACTGAAGCTTTCTTT. Its translation: CASRADRGRWVNTEAFF.